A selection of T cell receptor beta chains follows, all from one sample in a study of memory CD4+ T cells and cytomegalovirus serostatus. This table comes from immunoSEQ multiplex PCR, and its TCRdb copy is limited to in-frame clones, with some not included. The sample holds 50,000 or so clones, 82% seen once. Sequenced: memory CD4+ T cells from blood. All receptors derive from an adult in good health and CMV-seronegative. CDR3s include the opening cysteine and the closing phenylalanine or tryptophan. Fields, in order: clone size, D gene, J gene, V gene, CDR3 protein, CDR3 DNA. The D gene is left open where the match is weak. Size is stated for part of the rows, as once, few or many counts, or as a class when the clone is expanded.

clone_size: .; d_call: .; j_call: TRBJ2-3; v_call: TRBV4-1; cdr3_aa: CASSQDFSPGPTSSTDTQYF; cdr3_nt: TGCGCCAGCAGCCAAGATTTCTCACCGGGACCGACATCTAGCACAGATACGCAGTATTTT
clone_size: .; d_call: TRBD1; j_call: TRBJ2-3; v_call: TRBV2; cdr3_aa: CASSRQGPIEYF; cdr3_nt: TGTGCCAGCAGTCGACAGGGGCCTATCGAGTATTTT
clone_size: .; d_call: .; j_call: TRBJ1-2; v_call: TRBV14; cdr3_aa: CASSQDRSYGYTF; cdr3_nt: TGTGCCAGCAGCCAAGACAGGAGCTATGGCTACACCTTC
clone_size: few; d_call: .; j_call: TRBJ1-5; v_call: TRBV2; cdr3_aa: CASSRDGDQPQHF; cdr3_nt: TGTGCCAGCAGCCGGGACGGTGATCAGCCCCAGCATTTT
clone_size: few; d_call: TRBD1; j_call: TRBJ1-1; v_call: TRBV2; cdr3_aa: CASRGQVNTEAFF; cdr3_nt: TGTGCCAGCCGGGGACAGGTAAACACTGAAGCTTTCTTT
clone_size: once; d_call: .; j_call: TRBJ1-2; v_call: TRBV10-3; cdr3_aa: CAINSGALGYGYTF; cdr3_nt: TGTGCCATCAATTCAGGTGCCTTGGGCTATGGCTACACCTTC
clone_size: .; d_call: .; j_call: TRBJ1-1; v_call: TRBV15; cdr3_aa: CATSRGYSHTEAFF; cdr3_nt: TGTGCCACCAGCAGAGGTTACAGCCACACTGAAGCTTTCTTT
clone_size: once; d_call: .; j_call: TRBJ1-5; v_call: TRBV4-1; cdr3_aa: CASSQDRRSQPQHF; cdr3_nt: TGCGCCAGCAGCCAAGATAGGAGGAGTCAGCCCCAGCATTTT
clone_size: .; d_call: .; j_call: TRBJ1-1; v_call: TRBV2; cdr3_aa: CASSPTGHTEAFF; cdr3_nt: TGTGCCAGCAGTCCAACGGGGCACACTGAAGCTTTCTTT
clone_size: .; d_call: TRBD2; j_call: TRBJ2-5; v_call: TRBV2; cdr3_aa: CASSEAGVGLAAVYF; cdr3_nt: TGTGCCAGCAGTGAAGCGGGGGTGGGACTAGCGGCGGTGTACTTC
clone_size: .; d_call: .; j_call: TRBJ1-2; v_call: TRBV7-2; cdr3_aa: CASSFRGASSYGYTF; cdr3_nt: TGTGCCAGCAGCTTTCGGGGGGCAAGCTCCTATGGCTACACCTTC
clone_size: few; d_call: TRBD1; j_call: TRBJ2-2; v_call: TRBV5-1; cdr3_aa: CASSFLSGGQGSRELFF; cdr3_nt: TGCGCCAGCAGCTTTCTCTCGGGGGGACAGGGGTCGAGAGAGCTGTTTTTT
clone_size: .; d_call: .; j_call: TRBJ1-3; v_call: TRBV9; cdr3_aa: CASSVEKGNTIYF; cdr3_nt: TGTGCCAGCAGCGTAGAAAAGGGCAACACCATATATTTT
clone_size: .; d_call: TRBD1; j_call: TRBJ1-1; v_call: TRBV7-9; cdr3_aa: CASSQQGIEAFF; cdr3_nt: TGTGCCAGCAGTCAACAGGGGATTGAAGCTTTCTTT
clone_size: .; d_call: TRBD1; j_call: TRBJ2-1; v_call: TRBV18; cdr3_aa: CASSSGGLSEQFF; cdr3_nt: TGTGCCAGCTCATCAGGGGGTCTAAGTGAGCAGTTCTTC
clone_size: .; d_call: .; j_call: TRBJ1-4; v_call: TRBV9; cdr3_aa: CASSAFQGPNEKLFF; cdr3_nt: TGTGCCAGCAGCGCCTTCCAGGGACCTAATGAAAAACTGTTTTTT
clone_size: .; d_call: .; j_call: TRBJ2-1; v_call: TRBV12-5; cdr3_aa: CASGLGALGGRRNINEQFF; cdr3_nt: TGTGCTAGTGGTTTGGGTGCCTTGGGGGGGCGAAGGAATATCAATGAGCAGTTCTTC
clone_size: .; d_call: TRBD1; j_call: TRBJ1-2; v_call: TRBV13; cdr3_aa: CASSVRTGGVRGYGYTF; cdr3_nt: TGTGCCAGCAGCGTTCGGACAGGAGGGGTACGAGGCTATGGCTACACCTTC
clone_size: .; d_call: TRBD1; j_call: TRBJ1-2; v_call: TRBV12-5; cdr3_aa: CASGSGTGVGYGYTF; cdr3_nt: TGTGCTAGTGGTTCGGGGACAGGGGTTGGCTATGGCTACACCTTC
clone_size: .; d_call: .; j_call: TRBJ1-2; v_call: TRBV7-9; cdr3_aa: CASSPGNSNYGYTF; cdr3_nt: TGTGCCAGCAGCCCAGGGAACTCTAACTATGGCTACACCTTC